This T cell receptor beta chain was captured in a study of CXCR3-negative and CXCR3-positive naive CD8 T cells. Broader study findings: Comparison of naive cells showed more hydrophobic TRB CDR3s in CXCR3-positive than in CXCR3-negative naive cells.

5' RACE with UMI labels generated the TRB cDNA libraries. Each CDR3 protein gets one entry in TCRdb, which reprocessed the 5' RACE reads and gives no DNA. The table for this sample gives about 89,000 distinct CDR3 sequences. This CDR3 comprises 18 residues. Germline lookup yields CDR1 MDHEN and CDR2 SYDVKM. On this clonotype: Its matching antigen is unknown.

The V and J genes are TRBV28 and TRBJ2-1; TCRdb names TRBD2, which stays unverified in the absence of DNA. The TCR comes from a human donor in good health. Some clones in this sample may be carry-over from other donors' samples. The sequencing input was naive CXCR3+ CD8+ T cells from blood. As to subset: CD45RO-CCR7+CD27+CD95- naive CD8+ T cells expressing CXCR3 (TNR3+). This chain's CDR3 is CASSFSHPAEGSYNEQFF.